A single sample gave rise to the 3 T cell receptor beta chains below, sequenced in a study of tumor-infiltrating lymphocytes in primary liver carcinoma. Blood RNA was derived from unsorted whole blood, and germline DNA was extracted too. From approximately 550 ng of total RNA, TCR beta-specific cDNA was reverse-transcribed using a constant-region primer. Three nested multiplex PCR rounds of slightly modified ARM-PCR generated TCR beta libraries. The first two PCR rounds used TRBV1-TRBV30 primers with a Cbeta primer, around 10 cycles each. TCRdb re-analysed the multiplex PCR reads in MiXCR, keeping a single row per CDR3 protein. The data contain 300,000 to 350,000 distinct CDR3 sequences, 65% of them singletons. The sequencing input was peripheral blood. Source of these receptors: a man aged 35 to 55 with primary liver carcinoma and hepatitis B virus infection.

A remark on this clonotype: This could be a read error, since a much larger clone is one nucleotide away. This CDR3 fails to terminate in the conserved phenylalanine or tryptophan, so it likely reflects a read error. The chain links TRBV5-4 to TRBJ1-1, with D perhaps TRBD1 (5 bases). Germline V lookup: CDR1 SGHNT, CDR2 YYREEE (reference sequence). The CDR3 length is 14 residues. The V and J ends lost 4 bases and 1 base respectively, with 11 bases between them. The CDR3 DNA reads TGTGCCAGCAGCCGGGACTTTTCGAACACTGAAGCTTTCTAT. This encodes CASSRDFSNTEAFY.

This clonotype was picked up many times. CDR3 DNA: TGTGCCAGCACCCGCGTGGTAGCGGGAGATGGGGAGCAGTTCTTC. The encoded protein is CASTRVVAGDGEQFF. V gene TRBV5-4 combines with J gene TRBJ2-1; 9 bases map to TRBD2. The CDR3 covers 15 residues. The ends lost 6 bases at V and 10 bases at J; junction bases unmatched: 14. Germline V gene sequence: CDR1 SGHNT, CDR2 YYREEE (reference sequence). Looking up the rest from reference TRBV5-4 and TRBJ2-1 gives the full variable domain: ETGVTQSPTHLIKTRGQQVTLRCSSQSGHNTVSWYQQALGQGPQFIFQYYREEENGRGNFPPRFSGLQFPNYSSELNVNALELDDSALYLCASTRVVAGDGEQFFGPGTRLTVL.

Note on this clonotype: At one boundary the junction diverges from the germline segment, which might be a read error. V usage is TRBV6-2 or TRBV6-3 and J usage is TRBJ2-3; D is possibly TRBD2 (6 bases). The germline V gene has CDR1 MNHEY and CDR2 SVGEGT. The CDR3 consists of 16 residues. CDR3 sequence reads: CAISYRRGGNTDTQYF. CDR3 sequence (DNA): TGTGCCATCAGTTACCGCCGGGGCGGGAACACAGATACGCAGTATTTT.